The entry below gives a single TCR beta chain sequence along with its context. Its target is unknown. CDR3 size: 16 residues. The V segment lost 4 bases and the J segment 3 bases; nucleotides outside the gene matches: 7. CDR1 is MNHEY, CDR2 SVGEGT, per germline. cDNA carried unique molecular identifiers, and a universal primer site was added by template switching. TCRdb passed the 5' RACE reads through MiXCR, listing each CDR3 protein once. The profile shows about 470,000 distinct CDR3 sequences, roughly 26% of them singletons. The data stem from a study of identical twins. Study results and caveats: Whereas memory repertoires showed no such difference, abundant cord blood beta clonotypes carried fewer insertions.

This sample also appeared in a second study, on T cells expressing NK-cell markers. That study reports: Each of roughly 6 donors carried dominant NKG2C+ clonotypes accounting for about 1.0-8% of CD8+ T cells. In a few donors, dominant clonotypes made up about 28.3-65% of CD3+CD56-NKG2C+ cells.

The receptor was derived from a woman aged 18-29 years in good health. V gene TRBV6-2 or TRBV6-3 combines with J gene TRBJ2-2, with 8 bases matching TRBD2. Sequenced material: CD4+ T cells sorted from blood. The DNA for the CDR3 is TGTGCCAGCAGTTCCCGACTAGCGTTAGACACCGGGGAGCTGTTTTTT. Protein product: CASSSRLALDTGELFF.